This T cell receptor beta chain was profiled in a study of radiation and T cells in renal cell carcinoma. On this clone: Its antigen is unknown.

The repertoire was sequenced with immunoSEQ multiplex PCR; TCRdb's copy has only in-frame clones and lacks some. In the table there are approximately 70,000 clones, 60% to 85% of which are singletons. Study-wide results and caveats: Baseline intratumoral clonotype presence is unknown without pretreatment biopsies.

Specified time point: blood 4 weeks post-SBRT, at nephrectomy. Documented treatment: 15 Gy SBRT to primary tumor, nephrectomy 4 weeks later. Trimming took 0 bases from V and 12 from J, leaving 10 bases between them. CDR1 and CDR2 from the germline V gene are SGDLS and YYNGEE. The CDR3 spans 12 residues. The rearrangement uses TRBV9 and TRBJ2-1; weak D call: TRBD1 (5 bases). The sequence was obtained from a man in his 60s with renal cell carcinoma. The specimen was blood, collected from a patient whose treatment included radiotherapy and nephrectomy. The CDR3 DNA follows: TGTGCCAGCAGCGTAGCACAGGATGTGCAGTTCTTC. Its translation is CASSVAQDVQFF.